This TCR beta chain was captured by sequencing in a study of blood T cell repertoires in COVID-19. Overall study context: Italy, Spain and the United States were the sources of the convalescent and acute COVID-19 samples. PBMCs, B-cell-depleted T cells, or T cells provided the cDNA or gDNA that made up the material.

In the original workflow: Scientists estimated how many nucleated cells there were by amplifying reference gene primers. The data were produced by immunoSEQ multiplex PCR, yet TCRdb's version contains in-frame clones alone and is incomplete. Clonal size and the V and J genes are those of that table, whereas D and trimming came from the DNA. This sample yields approximately 260,000 clones, of which about 91% are seen a single time; more than 1% belongs to the top ten. Germline-derived CDR1 and CDR2 are SGHKS and YYEKEE (reference sequence). Trimming cost V 1 base and J 5 bases; bases outside gene matches: 16. The CDR3 sequence is 18 residues long.

The receptor comes from a woman aged 40 to 49 with acute COVID-19. The J gene is TRBJ1-2, the V gene TRBV5-5; TRBD1 matches 8 bases. Material for sequencing was PBMCs or T cells enriched from blood (not recorded which). The CDR3 DNA reads as TGTGCCAGCAGCTTGTCTGAGTCAGGGGGCCTTTTTGGGTATGGCTACACCTTC. Its translation is CASSLSESGGLFGYGYTF. The full variable domain, in which reference TRBV5-5 and TRBJ1-2 provide the parts outside the CDR3, is DAGVTQSPTHLIKTRGQQVTLRCSPISGHKSVSWYQQVLGQGPQFIFQYYEKEERGRGNFPDRFSARQFPNYSSELNVNALLLGDSALYLCASSLSESGGLFGYGYTFGSGTRLTVV.